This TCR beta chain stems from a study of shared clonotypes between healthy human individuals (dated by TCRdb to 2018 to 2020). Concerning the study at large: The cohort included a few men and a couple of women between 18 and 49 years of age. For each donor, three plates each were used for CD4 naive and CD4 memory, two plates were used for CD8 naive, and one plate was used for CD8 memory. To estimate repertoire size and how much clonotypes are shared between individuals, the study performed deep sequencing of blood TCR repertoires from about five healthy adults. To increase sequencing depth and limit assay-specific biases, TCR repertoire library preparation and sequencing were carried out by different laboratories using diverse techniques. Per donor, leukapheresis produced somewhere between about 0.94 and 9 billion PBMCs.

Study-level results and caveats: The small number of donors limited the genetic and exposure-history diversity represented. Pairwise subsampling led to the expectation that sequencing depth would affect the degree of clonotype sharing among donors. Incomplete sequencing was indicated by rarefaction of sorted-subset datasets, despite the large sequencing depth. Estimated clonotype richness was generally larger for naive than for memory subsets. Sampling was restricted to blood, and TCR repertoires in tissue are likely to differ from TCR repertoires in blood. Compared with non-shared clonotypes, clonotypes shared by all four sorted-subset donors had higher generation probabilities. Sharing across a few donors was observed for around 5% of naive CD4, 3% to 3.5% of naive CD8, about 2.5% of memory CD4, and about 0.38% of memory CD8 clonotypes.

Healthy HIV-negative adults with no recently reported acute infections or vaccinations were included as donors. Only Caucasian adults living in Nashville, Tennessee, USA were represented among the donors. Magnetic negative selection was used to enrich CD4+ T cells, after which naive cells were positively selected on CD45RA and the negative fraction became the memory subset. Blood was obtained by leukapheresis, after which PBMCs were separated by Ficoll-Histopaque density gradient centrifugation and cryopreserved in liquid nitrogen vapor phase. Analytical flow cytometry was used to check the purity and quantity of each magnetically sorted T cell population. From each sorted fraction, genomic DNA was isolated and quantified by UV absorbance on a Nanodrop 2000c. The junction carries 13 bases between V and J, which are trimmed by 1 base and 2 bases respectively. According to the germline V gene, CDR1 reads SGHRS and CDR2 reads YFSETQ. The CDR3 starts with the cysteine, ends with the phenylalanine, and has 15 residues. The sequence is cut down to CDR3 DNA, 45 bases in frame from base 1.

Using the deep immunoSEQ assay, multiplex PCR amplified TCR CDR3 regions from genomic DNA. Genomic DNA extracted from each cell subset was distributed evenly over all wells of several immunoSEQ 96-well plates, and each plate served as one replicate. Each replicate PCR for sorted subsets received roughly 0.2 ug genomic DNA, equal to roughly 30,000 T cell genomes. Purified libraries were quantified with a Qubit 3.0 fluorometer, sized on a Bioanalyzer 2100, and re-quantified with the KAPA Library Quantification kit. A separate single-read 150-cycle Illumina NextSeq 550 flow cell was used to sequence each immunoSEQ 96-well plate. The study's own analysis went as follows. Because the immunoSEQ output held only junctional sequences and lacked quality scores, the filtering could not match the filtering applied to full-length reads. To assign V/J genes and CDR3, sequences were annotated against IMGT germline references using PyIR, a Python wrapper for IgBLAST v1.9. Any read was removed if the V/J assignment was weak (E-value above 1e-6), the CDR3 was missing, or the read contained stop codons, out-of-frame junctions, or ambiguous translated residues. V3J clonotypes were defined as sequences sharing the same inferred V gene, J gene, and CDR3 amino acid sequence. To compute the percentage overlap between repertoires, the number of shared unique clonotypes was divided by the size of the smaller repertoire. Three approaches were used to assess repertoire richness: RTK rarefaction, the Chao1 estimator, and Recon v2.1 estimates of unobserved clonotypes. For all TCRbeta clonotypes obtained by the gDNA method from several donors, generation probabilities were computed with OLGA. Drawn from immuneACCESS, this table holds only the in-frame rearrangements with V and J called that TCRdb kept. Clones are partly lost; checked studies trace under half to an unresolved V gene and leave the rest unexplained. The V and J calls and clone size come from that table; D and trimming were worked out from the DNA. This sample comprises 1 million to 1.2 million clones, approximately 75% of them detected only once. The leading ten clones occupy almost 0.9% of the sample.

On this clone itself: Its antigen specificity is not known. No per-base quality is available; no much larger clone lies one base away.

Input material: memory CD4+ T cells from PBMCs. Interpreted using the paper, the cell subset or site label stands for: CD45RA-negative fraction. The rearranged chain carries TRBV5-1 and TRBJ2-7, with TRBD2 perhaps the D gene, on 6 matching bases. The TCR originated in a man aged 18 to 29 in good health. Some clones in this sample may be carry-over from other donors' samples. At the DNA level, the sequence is TGCGCCAGCAGCTTGCAGGGACTCCCGACCTACGAGCAGTACTTC. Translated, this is CASSLQGLPTYEQYF.